This T cell receptor beta chain was recovered during a study of blood T cell repertoires in COVID-19. The V segment lost 3 bases and the J segment 0 bases; nucleotides outside the gene matches: 6. Looked up from germline, CDR1 is SGHRS and CDR2 is YFSETQ. The CDR3 loop spans 16 amino acids. Sequencing used immunoSEQ multiplex PCR; TCRdb keeps in-frame clones, though not all of them. The sample contains about 170,000 clones, around nine tenths of which appear only once. The TCR originated in a man aged 45-65 years who had recovered from COVID-19. V is TRBV5-1 and J is TRBJ2-3; 8 positions match TRBD1. Material: peripheral blood. The CDR3 sequence is CASSSGGTGSTDTQYF. For the CDR3, the DNA is TGCGCCAGCAGCTCCGGAGGGACAGGCAGCACAGATACGCAGTATTTT.